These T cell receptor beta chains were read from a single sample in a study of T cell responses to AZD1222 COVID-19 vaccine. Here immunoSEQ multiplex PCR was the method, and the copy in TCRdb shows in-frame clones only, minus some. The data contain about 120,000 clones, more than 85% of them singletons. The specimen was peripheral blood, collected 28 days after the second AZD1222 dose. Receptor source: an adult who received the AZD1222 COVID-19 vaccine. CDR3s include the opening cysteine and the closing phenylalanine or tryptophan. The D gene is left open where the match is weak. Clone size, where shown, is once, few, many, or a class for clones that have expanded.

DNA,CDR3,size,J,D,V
TGTGCCAGCAGCGCGGTTGGGGGCGCCTACACCGGGGAGCTGTTTTTT,CASSAVGGAYTGELFF,.,TRBJ2-2,.,TRBV7-3
TGTGCCAGCAGCCTCATGGGGGGCAGGGAAGGTTACGAGCAGTACTTC,CASSLMGGREGYEQYF,.,TRBJ2-7,.,TRBV7-3
TGTGCCTGGAGTGCCCAGGTGGCAGGGGGCTTCAATGAGCAGTTCTTC,CAWSAQVAGGFNEQFF,.,TRBJ2-1,TRBD1,TRBV30
TGTGCCAGCGACAGGGGGCGTACGACCGGGGAGCTGTTTTTT,CASDRGRTTGELFF,.,TRBJ2-2,TRBD1,TRBV28
TGTGCCAGCAGTTATGGGGGGGAGAATTCACCCCTCCACTTT,CASSYGGENSPLHF,.,TRBJ1-6,.,TRBV25-1
TGTGCCAGCAGTCCACTCCTGACCACCCCAAAGGACACTGAAGCTTTCTTT,CASSPLLTTPKDTEAFF,once,TRBJ1-1,.,TRBV28
TGTGCCAGCAGTTTGAGGGGCCGGGGACGCGGCGGGGAGCTGTTTTTT,CASSLRGRGRGGELFF,once,TRBJ2-2,.,TRBV28
TGTGCCAGCAGCCAAGCGCTGGAGGGCAATCAGCCCCAGCATTTT,CASSQALEGNQPQHF,once,TRBJ1-5,.,TRBV4-2
TGTGCCAGCAGCTTAAGAGGCGACAATGAGCAGTTCTTC,CASSLRGDNEQFF,.,TRBJ2-1,.,TRBV11-3
TGTGCCAGCAGCCCTTGGTCTGCGGGAGACACAGATACGCAGTATTTT,CASSPWSAGDTDTQYF,.,TRBJ2-3,TRBD2,TRBV4-2
TGTGCCAGCAGCGTAAACCATGCTAGCGGGAGGCCCTACAATGAGCAGTTCTTC,CASSVNHASGRPYNEQFF,.,TRBJ2-1,TRBD2,TRBV9
TGTGCCAGCAGCCCTGATCCCGGGCCCGGGGAGACCCAGTACTTC,CASSPDPGPGETQYF,.,TRBJ2-5,.,TRBV5-5
TGTGCCAGCAGCTTAGCCCTGCTGGTCAATGAGCAGTTCTTC,CASSLALLVNEQFF,.,TRBJ2-1,.,TRBV11-2
TGTGCCAGCAGCCCCCCCCAGGCTAACTATGGCTACACCTTC,CASSPPQANYGYTF,.,TRBJ1-2,.,TRBV7-2
TGCAGTGCTAGTAAGGTAGGCTTCAATCAGCCCCAGCATTTT,CSASKVGFNQPQHF,.,TRBJ1-5,.,TRBV20-1
TGTGCCAGCAGCGACACAGGGATCTATGGCTACACCTTC,CASSDTGIYGYTF,.,TRBJ1-2,.,TRBV2
TGTGCCAGCAGCTTTAACAGGGGAAACTATGGCTACACCTTC,CASSFNRGNYGYTF,.,TRBJ1-2,TRBD1,TRBV7-2
TGTGCCAGCACCTTAGGGTCGGGAGGGGTCGACAATGAGCAGTTCTTC,CASTLGSGGVDNEQFF,.,TRBJ2-1,TRBD2,TRBV7-9
TGTGCCAGCAGCTTAGATAGAGGGTCACTGAGCACAGATACGCAGTATTTT,CASSLDRGSLSTDTQYF,.,TRBJ2-3,.,TRBV11-3
TGTGCCAGCAGTTTAGGATGGGAGACCCAGTACTTC,CASSLGWETQYF,.,TRBJ2-5,.,TRBV28
TGCGCCAGCAGCCAAGGGACAGGGGGAGGCTACGAGCAGTACTTC,CASSQGTGGGYEQYF,.,TRBJ2-7,TRBD1,TRBV4-1
TGTGCCTGGAGTCGGACAGAGAACACTGAAGCTTTCTTT,CAWSRTENTEAFF,.,TRBJ1-1,.,TRBV30
TGTGCCAGCAGCTGCTCCCACAGGGGATCCTACGAGCAGTACTTC,CASSCSHRGSYEQYF,.,TRBJ2-7,TRBD1,TRBV5-7
TGTGCCAGCAGTTACTCGAGTCGGGGGGCTCGGGAGCAGTACTTC,CASSYSSRGAREQYF,.,TRBJ2-7,.,TRBV6-2/TRBV6-3
TGTGCCAGCAGCTTCCTTGAGGCATCCTCGTACGAGCAGTACTTC,CASSFLEASSYEQYF,.,TRBJ2-7,.,TRBV11-1
TGTGCCAGCAGCTCGGCCGGGACTAGCGGGAGTCTACCCGAGACCCAGTACTTC,CASSSAGTSGSLPETQYF,.,TRBJ2-5,TRBD2,TRBV7-9
TGTGCCAGCAGCTTGGCCAGGGGGGGCAGTGGCAATCAGCCCCAGCATTTT,CASSLARGGSGNQPQHF,.,TRBJ1-5,TRBD1,TRBV5-8